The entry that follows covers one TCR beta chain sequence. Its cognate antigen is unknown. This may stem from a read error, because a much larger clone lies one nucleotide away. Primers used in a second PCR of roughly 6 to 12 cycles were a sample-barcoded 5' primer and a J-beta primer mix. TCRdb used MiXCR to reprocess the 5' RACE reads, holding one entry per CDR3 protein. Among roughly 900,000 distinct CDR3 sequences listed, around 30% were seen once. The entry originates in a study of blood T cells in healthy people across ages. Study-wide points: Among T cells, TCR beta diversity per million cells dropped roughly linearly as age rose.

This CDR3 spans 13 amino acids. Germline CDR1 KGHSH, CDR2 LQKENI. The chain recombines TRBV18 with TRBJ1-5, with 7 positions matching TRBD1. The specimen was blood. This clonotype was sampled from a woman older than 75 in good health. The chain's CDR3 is CANSGGYNQPQHF. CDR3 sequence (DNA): TGTGCCAACTCAGGGGGGTACAATCAGCCCCAGCATTTT.